The entry below gives a single T cell receptor beta chain sequence along with its context. Its antigen is unknown. These data come from a study of cytomegalovirus exposure and HLA in healthy donors. Study-level findings and limits: The study designated around 150 TCR beta chains cytomegalovirus-associated.

TCRdb's copy holds only in-frame clones and misses some; the assay was immunoSEQ multiplex PCR. This table has 90,000 to 110,000 clones, roughly 90% appearing once. Germline-derived CDR1 and CDR2 are SGHRS and YFSETQ. With V trimmed by 4 bases and J by 10 bases, 8 bases remained unmatched. This CDR3 comprises 13 residues. These donors were members of the roughly 110-subject validation cohort, a group separate from the roughly 670-subject first cohort. The rearrangement joins TRBV5-1 to TRBJ1-1; 9 bases align to TRBD1. This TCR derives from a woman aged 18-29 years in good health and CMV-seronegative. The sample taken for sequencing was PBMCs. The CDR3 DNA sequence: TGCGCCAGCAGCATACAGGGGGCAGGGGGAGCTTTCTTT. Translated, it gives CASSIQGAGGAFF.